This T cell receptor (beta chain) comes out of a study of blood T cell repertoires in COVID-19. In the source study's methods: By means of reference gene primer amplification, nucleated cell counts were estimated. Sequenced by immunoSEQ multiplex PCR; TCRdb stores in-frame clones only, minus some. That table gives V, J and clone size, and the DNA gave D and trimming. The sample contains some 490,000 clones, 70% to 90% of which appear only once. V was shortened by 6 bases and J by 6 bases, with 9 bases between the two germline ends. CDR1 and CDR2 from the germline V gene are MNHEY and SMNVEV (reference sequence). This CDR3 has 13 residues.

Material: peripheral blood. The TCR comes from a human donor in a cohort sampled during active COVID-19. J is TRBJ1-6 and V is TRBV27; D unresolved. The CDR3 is CASRYSVNSPLHF. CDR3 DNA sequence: TGTGCCAGCAGATACAGTGTTAATTCACCCCTCCACTTT.